This T cell receptor (beta chain) was recovered during a study of cytomegalovirus exposure and HLA in healthy donors. Whole-study findings and limits: The number of N-insertions in an Asian-associated ancestry cluster was reportedly below the roughly 620-donor mean in a later analysis. Cytomegalovirus-associated TCR beta chains were listed, numbering over 150. Earlier results showed most TCR beta V segments being productive about 87% or about 30% of the time.

About this clone itself: The antigen remains unidentified.

Researchers ran the PCR with 60 Vbeta and 13 Jbeta primers. This table comes from immunoSEQ multiplex PCR, and its TCRdb copy is limited to in-frame clones, with some not included. The sample table sets out 150,000 to 200,000 clones. With 3 bases removed from V and 7 bases from J, the gap between germline ends came to 9 bases. The CDR3 covers 13 residues. Germline CDR1 KGHSH, CDR2 LQKENI. Sequencing was carried out using PBMCs. The source is a woman in her sixties in good health and CMV-seronegative. The chain couples TRBV18 to TRBJ2-2; D ambiguous. In DNA form, the CDR3 reads TGTGCCAGCTCACCGAACGGAGACGGGGAGCTGTTTTTT. This gives the protein CASSPNGDGELFF. The entire variable domain, with the rest obtained from reference TRBV18 and TRBJ2-2, is as follows: NAGVMQNPRHLVRRRGQEARLRCSPMKGHSHVYWYRQLPEEGLKFMVYLQKENIIDESGMPKERFSAEFPKEGPSILRIQQVVRGDSAAYFCASSPNGDGELFFGEGSRLTVL.